This T cell receptor beta chain comes out of a study of cytomegalovirus exposure and HLA in healthy donors (dated by TCRdb to about 2017). Regarding the study in general: An earlier analysis of some 600 of the donors reported approximately 260 Gb of sequence data and 117 million unique TCR beta sequences obtained from 150 million to 200 million T cells. Approximately 310 gigabases of sequencing data and tens of millions of unique TCR sequences were included in an early release covering 550 to 800 HLA-typed donors. Of the roughly 400 genotyped donors, 65% to 90% fell in the genetic ancestry cluster associated with self-reported Caucasian donors. The aim of the study was to test whether cataloging public T cell receptors could identify signatures of past pathogen exposure. The study used immunosequencing to profile the T cell repertoires of around 600 subjects and linked those repertoires to cytomegalovirus serostatus. In addition to the first cohort of around 670 subjects, a separate validation cohort of around 110 different subjects was used. To predict cytomegalovirus infection status, the study brought together high-throughput TCR immunosequencing, statistical association of individual TCRs with disease status, and machine learning. A later analysis re-analyzed previously published TCR beta repertoires from hundreds of donors and added high-resolution HLA genotyping to study TCR occurrence patterns. In the later analysis, no new phenotypic data were used to find candidate immune exposures; instead, reliance was placed on TCR beta sequences and their occurrence across donors. In an earlier analysis of 500 to 650 of the donors, high-throughput TCR beta sequencing was used to judge whether each TCR beta V gene segment behaved as functional or pseudogenic. Donor age, sex, ethnicity and CMV serostatus were collected together with the repertoire data. A later genetic analysis took genome-wide SNP genotypes for about 55% of the 666 donors and used that subset as a discovery cohort. Every discovery cohort repertoire had been produced on one sequencing platform. Class I and class II HLA loci were covered by the typing at four-digit resolution. Typing coverage differed by locus: A, B, C, DRB1 and DQB1 were typed in roughly 620-630 donors, DQA1 in approximately 520, DPA1 in over 600, and DPB1 in roughly 470. Four to six DR-DQ haplotypes were handled as single units for association and clustering, since linkage in the cohort was strong. Across about 380 genotyped donors of the cohort, an average of approximately 200,000 unique TCR beta nucleotide sequences per donor were sequenced, and roughly 20% of those sequences were non-productive.

As regards this clone: Its recognized antigen is unknown. Per-base quality was not reported, and no clone a single base away is much larger than it.

The cohort consisted of some 730 healthy bone marrow donors. All cohort members were sampled while nominally healthy, although unrecorded immune exposures were likely present. The donor tested CMV seropositive, placing the donor among the 290 or so seropositive members of the cohort. A peripheral blood sample was provided by each donor, and peripheral blood mononuclear cells were used for TCR beta sequencing. The Qiagen DNeasy Blood Extraction Kit was used to extract genomic DNA from the blood cell samples. Libraries were built with the immunoSEQ multiplex PCR assay. The multiplex PCR relied on a mix of 60 forward primers for TCR Vbeta segments and 13 reverse primers for TCR Jbeta segments. The CDR3 region of rearranged TCR beta genes was amplified from genomic DNA with a multiplex PCR assay. The amplified TCR beta libraries were sequenced on the Illumina HiSeq System as 87-base-pair reads. For the original study's pipeline: A later analysis counted some 74 million unique TCR beta chains across the 500 to 850 repertoires, and roughly 9.9 million of these chains were shared by at least two donors. A nearest-neighbor algorithm error-corrected the raw reads and collapsed the reads into unique sequences, merging closely related sequences to remove PCR and sequencing errors. To assign V, D and J gene segments, CDR3 sequences were aligned to IMGT reference sequences. For a sequence to be retained, at least a six-nucleotide match to both a V gene segment and a J gene segment was required. Rearrangements were classified as productive when the CDR3 lacked stop codons and remained in frame with V and J, and all other rearrangements were classified as non-productive. CDR3 was defined according to IMGT convention as the region running from the second conserved V-encoded cysteine to the conserved J-encoded phenylalanine. Sequences without an unambiguous match to a single V gene segment were excluded from the earlier analysis of several hundred of the donors. An earlier analysis of fewer than 750 of the donors classified V segments as functional when productive rearrangements were above 56.7% and as segregating when the standard deviation between donors was above 5%. A statistical classification framework was built for diagnosing cytomegalovirus status from the catalog of TCR beta chain sequences. In a later analysis, V and J genes were assigned by comparing TCR nucleotide sequences against IMGT/GENE-DB human TR gene sequences. A later analysis assigned CDR3 sequences and most-parsimonious VDJ recombination scenarios with the TCRdist pipeline. In a later analysis, each TCR beta chain was defined by its CDR3 amino acid sequence together with its V-gene family, and reads lacking a unique V-gene family were excluded. To address suspected cross-contamination and a sequencing artifact, a later analysis removed a few hundred highly shared, low-generation-probability nucleotide sequences. A later analysis calculated a clonal expansion index for each public chain from normalized within-repertoire ranks of inferred template counts. In a later analysis, generation probabilities were computed using a VDJ recombination model fitted to out-of-frame rearrangements, and the results were checked against IGoR. A later analysis scored TCR-TCR, TCR-HLA and TCR-CMV co-occurrence with hypergeometric tests, applying a repertoire-size bias correction to TCR pairs. In a later analysis, false discovery rates were estimated by permuting HLA or CMV assignments 20 times. A later analysis grouped co-occurring TCRs with DBSCAN, adding TCRdist sequence similarity when clustering within HLA-allele-positive subsets. For co-occurrence clustering, repertoires with fewer than 30,000 or more than 120,000 public chains were excluded, along with four to six repertoires with anomalous nucleotide sharing. The immuneACCESS repertoire file appears here via TCRdb, limited to in-frame rearrangements. These files lack a portion of the clones; in checked studies, under half of the deficit traces to unresolved V genes, and the cause of the others is not known. The V and J calls and the clone size are those of that table, but D and trimming were determined from the DNA. The sample data list under 150,000 clones, and almost 80% of these were observed just once. In total, the top ten clones hold roughly 6.7% of the sample.

CDR1 is given as MNHNS and CDR2 as SASEGT, both from the germline V gene. Ends trimmed: V by 0 bases, J by 5 bases; bases unmatched to a gene: 13. The CDR3, from cysteine to phenylalanine, totals 18 residues. The entry retains the CDR3 DNA only, 54 bases that are in frame from base 1. The paper's findings and limits, for the study overall: Presence/absence analyses assumed roughly uniform sequencing depth across donors, an assumption that may not hold. While some public TCRs were present in many individuals, most TCR sequences turned up only very rarely across donors. According to a later analysis, parvovirus B19, influenza, CMV and Epstein-Barr virus appeared linked to several top co-occurrence clusters. HLA typing was unavailable for some donors at each locus, so association tests used only the typed subset. Correlated functional status among segregating V segments might be attributable to linkage disequilibrium, but an unknown experimental factor could not be ruled out. The cohort was sequenced for TCR beta chains only, and without alpha or paired-chain data the features that could be detected were limited. Strong co-occurrence of HLA alleles, especially DR and DQ, made assigning TCR associations to individual alleles difficult. Immune exposure information for the cohort was limited to CMV serostatus. A cluster of highly shared sequence variants was judged likely to represent a technical artifact of the sequencing pipeline. Specific HLA alleles were associated with some 15,000 TCR beta sequences at a false discovery rate of 0.05 in a later analysis. About 15 rarely observed V segments, including chromosome 9 orphons, were excluded from the earlier analysis of approximately 600 of the donors because counts were too low. The classifier was reported to diagnose cytomegalovirus status with high specificity and sensitivity in both the original cohort and the validation cohort. An association between a missense DCLRE1C variant and V-gene and J-gene trimming of TCR beta chains was found in a later genetic analysis and replicated in an independent cohort. A later analysis found that HLA-associated TCR beta chains were more clonally expanded and had lower generation probabilities than equally common non-associated chains. A total of fewer than 200 TCR beta chains were listed by the study as associated with cytomegalovirus. A few of the identified cytomegalovirus-associated TCR beta chains were confirmed in vitro to be specific for cytomegalovirus antigens. Broadly in line with IMGT annotations, most TCR beta V segments showed up in productive rearrangements about 90% or about 30% of the time in an earlier analysis of around 600 of the donors. Most CMV-associated TCR beta chains appeared to be HLA-restricted in a later analysis, and the HLA associations seemed to be driven largely by CMV exposure. The authors suggested that the approach could potentially be generalized to other disease states and immunological phenotypes. Some IMGT-functional V segments, including TRBV6-2 and TRBV6-3, could not be told apart with the 87-base-pair reads, so those segments were excluded. A later analysis found that TCR association rates varied across HLA loci, with DRB1 alleles showing the most associated TCRs and HLA-C alleles the fewest. In a later genetic analysis, fewer N-insertions in productive TCRs were reported among donors in an Asian-associated ancestry cluster than the approximately 710-donor mean. A further reported finding was that TCR beta sequences accurately predicted the HLA-A and HLA-B alleles for most subjects in the first cohort.

The material sequenced was PBMCs. The chain is made from TRBV6-1 and TRBJ1-5; the junction holds 7 bases that match TRBD1. The receptor was derived from a woman between 35 and 50 years old in good health and CMV-seropositive. CDR3 reads: CASSEAHPLTGRHQPQHF. The nucleotide sequence is TGTGCCAGCAGTGAAGCCCACCCACTGACAGGGCGGCATCAGCCCCAGCATTTT.